This TCR beta chain stems from a study of cytomegalovirus exposure and HLA in healthy donors. Looking at the study overall: Among over 350 genotyped donors, about 83% fell in the Caucasian-associated ancestry cluster.

Study-wide findings and caveats: A previous analysis found most TCR beta V segments productive roughly 87% or roughly 30% of the time. Reportedly, TCR beta sequences accurately predicted HLA-A and HLA-B alleles in most subjects. Association of a missense DCLRE1C variant with TCR beta V- and J-gene trimming was reported in a later analysis.

Researchers ran the PCR with 60 Vbeta and 13 Jbeta primers. Profiling relied on immunoSEQ multiplex PCR, and the TCRdb table lists in-frame clones only, not all of them. The sample carries approximately 170,000 clones, 60% to 85% recorded once. V lost 8 bases and J lost 4, with 9 bases in between. Germline V gives CDR1 SGHTA, CDR2 FQGNSA. The CDR3 spans 12 residues. As concerns this clone: As yet, its antigen is unknown.

The sample comprised PBMCs. The receptor was isolated from a woman in her thirties or forties in good health and CMV-seropositive. The V and J genes are TRBV7-2 and TRBJ1-5; D is possibly TRBD1 (6 bases). CDR3 sequence reads: CASYDRNQPQHF. The DNA of the CDR3 is TGTGCCAGCTATGACAGGAATCAGCCCCAGCATTTT.